This TCR beta chain derives from a study of fetal regulatory T cell absence and autoimmunity. Findings and caveats of the study: Cord blood and pancreas showed broadly similar TRB gene family usage.

Sequencing was at survey level. Profiling relied on immunoSEQ multiplex PCR, and the TCRdb table lists in-frame clones only, not all of them. Of approximately 49,000 clones in the sample, roughly 80% were seen once. CDR1 and CDR2 from the germline V gene are SGDLS and YYNGEE. There are 13 residues in the CDR3. V dropped 3 bases and J dropped 4; count of bases not matched to a gene: 1. Note on this clone: The antigen is undetermined.

The TCR sequence derives from a newborn boy with IPEX syndrome. Material for sequencing was cord blood. The chain combines TRBV9 with TRBJ1-2; 9 bases line up with TRBD1. The CDR3 spells CASSATGGYGYTF. The CDR3 bases are TGTGCCAGCAGCGCGACAGGGGGCTATGGCTACACCTTC.